The 4 T cell receptor beta chains in this list originate from one sample, sequenced in a study of blood T cell repertoires in COVID-19. The protocol was immunoSEQ multiplex PCR, while the TCRdb copy is restricted to in-frame clones and leaves out a portion. This sample has about 200,000 clones, with just over 85% found just once. Sequencing input: peripheral blood. Receptors were obtained from a man aged 50-59 years with acute or convalescent COVID-19.

The chain carries TRBV20-1 and TRBJ1-2; possible D gene TRBD1, 5 bases. Germline CDR1 reads DFQATT; CDR2 reads SNEGSKA (reference sequence). With 3 bases removed from V and 5 bases from J, the gap between germline ends came to 7 bases. This CDR3 comprises 11 residues. Here the CDR3 reads CSARGLYGYTF. In DNA, the CDR3 is TGCAGTGCTAGGGGACTATATGGCTACACCTTC.

This sequence joins TRBV18 and TRBJ1-1; the D gene is possibly TRBD1 (5 bases). The V end was cut by 4 bases, the J end by 4 bases, with 13 bases between. CDR3 length: 14 residues. Germline V CDR1 and CDR2: KGHSH, LQKENI. CDR3 DNA: TGTGCCAGCTCACGGCAAACAGGCCCCACTGAAGCTTTCTTT. Amino acids: CASSRQTGPTEAFF. Full variable domain (missing parts from reference TRBV18 and TRBJ1-1): NAGVMQNPRHLVRRRGQEARLRCSPMKGHSHVYWYRQLPEEGLKFMVYLQKENIIDESGMPKERFSAEFPKEGPSILRIQQVVRGDSAAYFCASSRQTGPTEAFFGQGTRLTVV.

The CDR3 nucleotides read TGCGCCAGCAGCTTCCGACAGGGTGGCACTGAAGCTTTCTTT. Its protein product is CASSFRQGGTEAFF. V gene TRBV5-1 combines with J gene TRBJ1-1; the match to TRBD1 covers 7 bases. This CDR3 spans 14 amino acids. V trimming: 2 bases; J trimming: 4 bases; junction bases outside the gene matches: 5. Germline values: CDR1 SGHRS, CDR2 YFSETQ.

The V call is TRBV4-2, the J call TRBJ2-5, with D possibly matching TRBD2 (6 bases). The CDR3 is made up of 14 amino acids. Germline assignment: CDR1 LGHNA and CDR2 YNFKEQ. V lost 4 bases and J lost 2, with 11 bases in between. Here the CDR3 DNA reads TGTGCCAGCAGCCTTGGAGGGCCTCAAGAGACCCAGTACTTC. Protein sequence: CASSLGGPQETQYF.